This TCR beta chain was retrieved from a study of T cells in Graves' hyperthyroidism and ophthalmopathy. Study summary: Pretreatment peripheral blood was obtained at initial diagnosis. Study outcomes and limitations: Stable hyperthyroidism was separated from ophthalmopathy by a model based on 13 V-J features. Most thyroid clonotypes expanded above 0.001 were also detected in blood. Ophthalmopathy onset followed model prediction by a median approximately seven months.

Trimming stripped 5 bases from V and 5 bases from J, with 17 bases between. The CDR3 loop spans 15 amino acids. Germline loops: CDR1 LGHDT, CDR2 YNNKEL (reference sequence). Amplified TCR beta CDR3 regions came from RNA transcripts. In the first-round RT-PCR of the TCR CDR3, the HTBI primer set was used. TCRdb re-called the multiplex PCR reads through MiXCR, storing one row per CDR3 protein. The sample contains 350,000 to 450,000 distinct CDR3 sequences, roughly 15% of which appear only once. This clonotype occurred many times. The antigen remains undetermined. What was sequenced was blood. This rearrangement joins TRBV3-1 to TRBJ2-3; D tentatively fits TRBD1 or TRBD2 (5 bases each). This clonotype originated in a woman aged 25-40 years with Graves' hyperthyroidism that later progressed to Graves' ophthalmopathy. DNA of the CDR3: TGTGCCAGCAGCTTTACGTCGGGGCACGAAGATACGCAGTATTTT. Its protein product is CASSFTSGHEDTQYF.